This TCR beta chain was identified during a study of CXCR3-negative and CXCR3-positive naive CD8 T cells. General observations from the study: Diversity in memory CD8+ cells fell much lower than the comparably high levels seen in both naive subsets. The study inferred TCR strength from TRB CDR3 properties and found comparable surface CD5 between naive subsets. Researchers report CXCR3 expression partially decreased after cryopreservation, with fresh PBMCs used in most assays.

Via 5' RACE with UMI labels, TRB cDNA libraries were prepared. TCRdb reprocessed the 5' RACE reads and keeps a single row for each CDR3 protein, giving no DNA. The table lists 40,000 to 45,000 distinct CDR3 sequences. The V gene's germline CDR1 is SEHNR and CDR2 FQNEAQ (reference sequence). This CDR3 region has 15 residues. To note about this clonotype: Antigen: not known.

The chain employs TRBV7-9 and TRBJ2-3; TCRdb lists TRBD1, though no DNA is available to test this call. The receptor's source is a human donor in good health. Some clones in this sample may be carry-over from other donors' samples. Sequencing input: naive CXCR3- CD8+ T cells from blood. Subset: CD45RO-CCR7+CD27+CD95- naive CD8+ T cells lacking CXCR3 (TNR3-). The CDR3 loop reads CATPAVRGRTDTQYF.